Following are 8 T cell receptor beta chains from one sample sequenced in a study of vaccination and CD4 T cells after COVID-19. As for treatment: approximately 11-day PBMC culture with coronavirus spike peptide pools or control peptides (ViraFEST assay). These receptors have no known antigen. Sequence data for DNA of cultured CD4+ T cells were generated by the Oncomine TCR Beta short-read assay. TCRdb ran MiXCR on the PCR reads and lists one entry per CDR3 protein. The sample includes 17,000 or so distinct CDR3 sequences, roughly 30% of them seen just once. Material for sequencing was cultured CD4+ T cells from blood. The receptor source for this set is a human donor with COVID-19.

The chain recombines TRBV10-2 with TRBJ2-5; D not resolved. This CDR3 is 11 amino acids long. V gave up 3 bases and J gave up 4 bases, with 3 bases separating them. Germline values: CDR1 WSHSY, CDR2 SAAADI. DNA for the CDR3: TGCGCCAGCAGTGAACGAGAGACCCAGTACTTC. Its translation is CASSERETQYF.

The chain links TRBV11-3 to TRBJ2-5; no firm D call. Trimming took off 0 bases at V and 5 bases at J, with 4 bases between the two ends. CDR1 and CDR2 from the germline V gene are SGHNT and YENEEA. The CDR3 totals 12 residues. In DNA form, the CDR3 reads TGTGCCAGCAGCTTAGATAGCGAGACCCAGTACTTC. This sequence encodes CASSLDSETQYF.

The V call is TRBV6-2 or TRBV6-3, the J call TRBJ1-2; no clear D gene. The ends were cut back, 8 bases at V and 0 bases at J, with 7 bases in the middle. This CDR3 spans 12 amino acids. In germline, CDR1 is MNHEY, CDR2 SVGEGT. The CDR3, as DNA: TGTGCCAGCCCAGGAACTAACTATGGCTACACCTTC. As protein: CASPGTNYGYTF.

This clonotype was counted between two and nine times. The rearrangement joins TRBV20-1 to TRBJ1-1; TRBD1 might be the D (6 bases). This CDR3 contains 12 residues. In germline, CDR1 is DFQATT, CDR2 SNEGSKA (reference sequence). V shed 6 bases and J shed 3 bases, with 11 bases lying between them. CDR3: CSAPRGDTEAFF. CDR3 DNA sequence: TGCAGTGCCCCGAGGGGGGACACTGAAGCTTTCTTT.

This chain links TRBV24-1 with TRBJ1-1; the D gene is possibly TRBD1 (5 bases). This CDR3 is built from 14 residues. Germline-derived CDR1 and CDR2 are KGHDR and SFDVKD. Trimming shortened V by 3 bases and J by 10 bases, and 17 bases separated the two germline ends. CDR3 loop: CATSDPPGGAGAFF. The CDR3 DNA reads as TGTGCCACCAGTGATCCCCCTGGAGGGGCGGGAGCTTTCTTT.

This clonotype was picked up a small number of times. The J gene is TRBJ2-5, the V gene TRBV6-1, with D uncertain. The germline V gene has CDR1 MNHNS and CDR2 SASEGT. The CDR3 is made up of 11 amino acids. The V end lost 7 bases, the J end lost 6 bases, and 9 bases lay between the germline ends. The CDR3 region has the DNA TGTGCCAGCACCACTCGGCAGACCCAGTACTTC. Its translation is CASTTRQTQYF.

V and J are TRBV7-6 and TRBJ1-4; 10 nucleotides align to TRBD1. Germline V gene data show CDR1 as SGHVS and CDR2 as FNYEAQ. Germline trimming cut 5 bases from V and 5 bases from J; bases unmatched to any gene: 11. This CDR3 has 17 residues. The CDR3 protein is CASSVNPPGQGNEKLFF. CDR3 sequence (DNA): TGTGCCAGCAGCGTCAACCCCCCGGGACAGGGGAATGAAAAACTGTTTTTT.

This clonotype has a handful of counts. The CDR3 DNA reads as TGTGCCAGCAGCCGGCAAAGGGCGGATGAGCAGTTCTTC. Its translation is CASSRQRADEQFF. The genes are TRBV7-2 and TRBJ2-1; no reliable D call. Germline-derived CDR1 and CDR2 are SGHTA and FQGNSA. This CDR3 spans 13 amino acids. V was shortened by 5 bases and J by 8 bases, with 13 bases between the two germline ends.